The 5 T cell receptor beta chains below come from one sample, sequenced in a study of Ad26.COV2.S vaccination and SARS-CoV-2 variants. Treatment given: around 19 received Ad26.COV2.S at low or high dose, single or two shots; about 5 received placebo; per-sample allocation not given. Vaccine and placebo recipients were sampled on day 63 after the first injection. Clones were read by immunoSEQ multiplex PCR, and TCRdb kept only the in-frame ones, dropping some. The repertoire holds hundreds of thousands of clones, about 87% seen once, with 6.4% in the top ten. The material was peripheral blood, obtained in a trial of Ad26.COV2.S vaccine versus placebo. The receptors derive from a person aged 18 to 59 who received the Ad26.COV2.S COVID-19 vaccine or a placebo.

CDR3 in amino acids: CASSLGDRVEQYF. CDR3 DNA sequence: TGTGCCAGCAGCCTGGGGGACAGGGTCGAGCAGTACTTC. V usage is TRBV27 and J usage is TRBJ2-7; 9 bases line up with TRBD1. The germline CDR1 and CDR2 sequences are MNHEY and SMNVEV (reference sequence). CDR3 length equals 13 residues. J lost 6 bases, V lost 6 bases, and 6 bases had no gene match.

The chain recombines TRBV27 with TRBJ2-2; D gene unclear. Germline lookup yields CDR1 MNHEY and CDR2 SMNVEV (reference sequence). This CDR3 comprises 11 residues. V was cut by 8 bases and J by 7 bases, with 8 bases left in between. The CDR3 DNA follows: TGTGCCAGCTCCTCGCTCGGGGAGCTGTTTTTT. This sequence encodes CASSSLGELFF.

As DNA, the CDR3 is TGCGCCAGCAGAACGGCAGGGAACATCTACAATGAGCAGTTCTTC. It codes for CASRTAGNIYNEQFF. The rearrangement joins TRBV5-1 to TRBJ2-1; possibly TRBD1 for D (5 bases). Germline assignment: CDR1 SGHRS and CDR2 YFSETQ. The CDR3 covers 15 residues. V lost 5 bases and J lost 3, with 15 bases in between.

The CDR3 region is CASSYGGQTTDTQYF. CDR3 coding DNA: TGTGCCAGCAGTTACGGGGGACAGACCACAGATACGCAGTATTTT. V gene TRBV6-5 combines with J gene TRBJ2-3, with 7 positions matching TRBD1. Unmatched junction bases numbered 4, after V lost 2 bases and J lost 2 bases. The CDR3 covers 15 residues. Germline V gene sequence: CDR1 MNHEY, CDR2 SVGAGI.

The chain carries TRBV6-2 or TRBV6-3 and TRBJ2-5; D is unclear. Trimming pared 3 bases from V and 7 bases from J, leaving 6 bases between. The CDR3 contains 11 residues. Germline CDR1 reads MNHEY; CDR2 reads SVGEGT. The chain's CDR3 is CASSYKGTQYF. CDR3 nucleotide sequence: TGTGCCAGCAGTTATAAAGGGACCCAGTACTTC.